This T cell receptor beta chain is from a study of T cells in Graves' hyperthyroidism and ophthalmopathy. About the study: The authors collected peripheral blood at initial diagnosis, before any treatment.

Whole-study results and caveats: Most thyroid-expanded clonotypes above 0.001 were also found in blood.

Amplified regions were TCR beta CDR3 sequences from RNA transcripts. TCR CDR3 underwent first-round RT-PCR with the HTBI primer set. TCRdb processed the multiplex PCR reads anew with MiXCR; each CDR3 protein has one entry. Of under 400,000 distinct CDR3 sequences listed, roughly 25% were seen once; the top ten hold less than 85%. A few counts support this clonotype. Its antigen is undetermined. Patients between 18 and 65 years old had hyperthyroidism, newly diagnosed and lasting under 2 months. Germline values: CDR1 LNHDA, CDR2 SQIVND (reference sequence). The CDR3 loop spans 14 amino acids. Trimming shortened V by 3 bases and J by 3 bases, and 12 bases separated the two germline ends.

Input material: blood. The V call is TRBV19, the J call TRBJ2-7; D not resolved. The receptor comes from a man in his forties or fifties with Graves' hyperthyroidism. The CDR3 DNA reads as TGTGCCAGTAGTATCACACTCGTGGGCTACGAGCAGTACTTC. The encoded protein is CASSITLVGYEQYF.